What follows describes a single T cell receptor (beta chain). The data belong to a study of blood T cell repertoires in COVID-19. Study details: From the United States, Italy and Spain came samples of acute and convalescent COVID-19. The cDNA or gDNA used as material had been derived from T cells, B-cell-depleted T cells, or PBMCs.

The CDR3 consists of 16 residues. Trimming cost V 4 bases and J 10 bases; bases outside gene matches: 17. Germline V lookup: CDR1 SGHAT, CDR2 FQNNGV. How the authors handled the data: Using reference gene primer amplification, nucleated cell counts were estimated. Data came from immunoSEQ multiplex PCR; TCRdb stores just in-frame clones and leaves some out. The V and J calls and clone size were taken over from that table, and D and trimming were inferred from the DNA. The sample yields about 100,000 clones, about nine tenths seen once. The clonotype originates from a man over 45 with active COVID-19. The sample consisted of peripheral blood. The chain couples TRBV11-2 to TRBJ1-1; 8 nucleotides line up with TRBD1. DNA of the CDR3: TGTGCCAGCAGCTCATTCCGGGACAGGCGTGCCCCAGGAGCTTTCTTT. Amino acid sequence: CASSSFRDRRAPGAFF.